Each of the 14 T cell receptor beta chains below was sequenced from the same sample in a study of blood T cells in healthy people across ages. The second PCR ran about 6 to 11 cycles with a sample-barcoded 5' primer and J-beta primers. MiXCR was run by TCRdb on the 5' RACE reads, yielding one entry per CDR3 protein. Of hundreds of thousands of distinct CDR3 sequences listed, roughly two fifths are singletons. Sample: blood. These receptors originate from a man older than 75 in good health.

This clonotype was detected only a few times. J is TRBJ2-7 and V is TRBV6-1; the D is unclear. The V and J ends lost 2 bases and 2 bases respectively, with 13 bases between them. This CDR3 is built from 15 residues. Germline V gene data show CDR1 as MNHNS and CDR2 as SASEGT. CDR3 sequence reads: CASSETLGPTYEQYF. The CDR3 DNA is TGTGCCAGCAGTGAAACCCTCGGGCCCACCTACGAGCAGTACTTC.

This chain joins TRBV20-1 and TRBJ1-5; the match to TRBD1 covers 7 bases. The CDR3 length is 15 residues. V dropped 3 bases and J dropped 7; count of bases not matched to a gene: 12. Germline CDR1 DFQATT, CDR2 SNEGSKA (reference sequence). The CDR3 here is CSASKGQGVKQPQHF. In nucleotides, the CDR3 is TGCAGTGCTAGTAAGGGGCAGGGGGTAAAACAGCCCCAGCATTTT.

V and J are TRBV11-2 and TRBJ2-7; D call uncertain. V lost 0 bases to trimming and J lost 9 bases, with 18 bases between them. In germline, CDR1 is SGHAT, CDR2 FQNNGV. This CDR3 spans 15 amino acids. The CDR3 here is CASSLDRVFVGMQYF. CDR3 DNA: TGTGCCAGCAGCTTAGATAGGGTTTTCGTAGGTATGCAGTACTTC.

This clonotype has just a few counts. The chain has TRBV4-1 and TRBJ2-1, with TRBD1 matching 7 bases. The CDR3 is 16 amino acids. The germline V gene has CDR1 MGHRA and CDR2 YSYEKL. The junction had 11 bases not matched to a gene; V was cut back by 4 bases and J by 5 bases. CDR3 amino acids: CASSLLGGASDNEQFF. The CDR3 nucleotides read TGCGCCAGCAGCCTATTAGGGGGCGCATCGGACAATGAGCAGTTCTTC.

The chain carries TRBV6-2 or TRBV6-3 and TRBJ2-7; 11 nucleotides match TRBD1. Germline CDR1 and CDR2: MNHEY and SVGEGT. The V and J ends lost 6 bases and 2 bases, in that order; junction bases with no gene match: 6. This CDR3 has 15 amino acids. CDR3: CASREPGQGAYEQYF. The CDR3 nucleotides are TGTGCCAGCAGGGAACCGGGACAGGGGGCCTACGAGCAGTACTTC.

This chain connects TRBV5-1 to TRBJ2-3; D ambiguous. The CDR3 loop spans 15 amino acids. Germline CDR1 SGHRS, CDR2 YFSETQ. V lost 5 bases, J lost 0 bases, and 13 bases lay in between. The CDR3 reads CASRSVVTSTDTQYF. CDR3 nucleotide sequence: TGCGCCAGCAGAAGCGTAGTAACTAGCACAGATACGCAGTATTTT.

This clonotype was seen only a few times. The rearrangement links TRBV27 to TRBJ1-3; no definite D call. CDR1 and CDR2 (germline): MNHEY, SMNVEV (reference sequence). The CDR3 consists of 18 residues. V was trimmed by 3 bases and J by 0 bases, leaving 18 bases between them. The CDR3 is CASSFSASLFISGNTIYF. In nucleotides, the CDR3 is TGTGCCAGCAGTTTTTCGGCCAGTCTTTTCATCTCTGGAAACACCATATATTTT.

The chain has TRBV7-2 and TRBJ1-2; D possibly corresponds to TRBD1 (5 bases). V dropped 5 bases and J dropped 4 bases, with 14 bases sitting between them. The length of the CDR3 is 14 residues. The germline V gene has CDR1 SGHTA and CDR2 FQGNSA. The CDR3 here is CASSPQAAGYGYTF. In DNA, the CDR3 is TGTGCCAGCAGCCCACAGGCCGCTGGCTATGGCTACACCTTC.

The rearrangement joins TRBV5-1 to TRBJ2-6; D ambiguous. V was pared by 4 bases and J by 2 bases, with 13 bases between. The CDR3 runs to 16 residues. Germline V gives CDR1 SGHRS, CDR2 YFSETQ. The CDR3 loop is CASSPPLDTGANVLTF. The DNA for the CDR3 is TGCGCCAGCAGCCCCCCATTAGACACTGGGGCCAACGTCCTGACTTTC.

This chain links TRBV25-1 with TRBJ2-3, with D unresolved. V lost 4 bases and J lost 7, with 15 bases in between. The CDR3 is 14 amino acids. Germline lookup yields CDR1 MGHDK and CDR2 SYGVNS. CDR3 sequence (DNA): TGTGCCAGCAGTGTAGTGGAAGTAGCTAATACGCAGTATTTT. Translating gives CASSVVEVANTQYF. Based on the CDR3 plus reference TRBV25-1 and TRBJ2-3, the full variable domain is EADIYQTPRYLVIGTGKKITLECSQTMGHDKMYWYQQDPGMELHLIHYSYGVNSTEKGDLSSESTVSRIRTEHFPLTLESARPSHTSQYLCASSVVEVANTQYFGPGTRLTVL.

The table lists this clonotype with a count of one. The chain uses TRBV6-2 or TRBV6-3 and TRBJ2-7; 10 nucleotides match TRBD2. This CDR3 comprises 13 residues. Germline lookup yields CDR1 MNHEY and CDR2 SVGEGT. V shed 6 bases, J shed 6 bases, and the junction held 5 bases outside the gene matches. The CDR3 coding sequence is TGTGCCAGCAGGCCCACTAGCGGGGCCGAGCAGTACTTC. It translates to CASRPTSGAEQYF.

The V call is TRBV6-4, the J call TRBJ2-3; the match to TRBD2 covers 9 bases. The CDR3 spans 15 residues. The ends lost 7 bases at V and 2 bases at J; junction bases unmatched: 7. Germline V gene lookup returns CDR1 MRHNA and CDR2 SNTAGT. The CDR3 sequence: CASKSLAGSTDTQYF. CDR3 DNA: TGTGCCAGCAAAAGTCTAGCGGGGTCCACAGATACGCAGTATTTT.

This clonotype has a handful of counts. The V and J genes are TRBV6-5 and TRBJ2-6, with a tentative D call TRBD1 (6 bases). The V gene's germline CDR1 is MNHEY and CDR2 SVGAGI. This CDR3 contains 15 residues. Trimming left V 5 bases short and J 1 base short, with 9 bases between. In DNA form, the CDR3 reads TGTGCCAGCAGTCGACAGGAATCTGGGGCCAACGTCCTGACTTTC. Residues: CASSRQESGANVLTF.

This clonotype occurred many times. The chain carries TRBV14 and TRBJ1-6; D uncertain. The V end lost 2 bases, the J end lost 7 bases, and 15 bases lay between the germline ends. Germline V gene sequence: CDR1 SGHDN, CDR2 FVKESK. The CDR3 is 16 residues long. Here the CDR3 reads CASSQKYGASNSPLHF. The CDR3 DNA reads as TGTGCCAGCAGCCAAAAATATGGAGCTAGCAATTCACCCCTCCACTTT.